The entry below gives a single T cell receptor beta chain sequence along with its context. Its antigen is undetermined. V dropped 8 bases and J dropped 0 bases, with 13 bases sitting between them. The germline CDR1 and CDR2 sequences are MNHNY and SVGAGI (reference sequence). This CDR3 has 15 residues. Assay used: immunoSEQ multiplex PCR; TCRdb lists only in-frame clones, some missing. The sample lists tens of thousands of clones, around four fifths seen once, with about 3.7% in the top ten. The sample belongs to a study of OX40 agonist ivuxolimab in advanced cancers. Study results and caveats: Expanded clones were, on average, more numerous in CD8+ T cells than in CD4+.

The sequenced sample was CD4+ or CD8+ T cells sorted from blood, obtained in a trial of the OX40 agonist ivuxolimab. The chain carries TRBV6-6 and TRBJ2-2; D not certain. This clonotype originated in an adult with an advanced solid tumor such as melanoma, head and neck, liver or kidney cancer. This chain's CDR3 is CASLRLAPNTGELFF. The CDR3 DNA is TGTGCCAGCCTACGATTAGCCCCGAACACCGGGGAGCTGTTTTTT.